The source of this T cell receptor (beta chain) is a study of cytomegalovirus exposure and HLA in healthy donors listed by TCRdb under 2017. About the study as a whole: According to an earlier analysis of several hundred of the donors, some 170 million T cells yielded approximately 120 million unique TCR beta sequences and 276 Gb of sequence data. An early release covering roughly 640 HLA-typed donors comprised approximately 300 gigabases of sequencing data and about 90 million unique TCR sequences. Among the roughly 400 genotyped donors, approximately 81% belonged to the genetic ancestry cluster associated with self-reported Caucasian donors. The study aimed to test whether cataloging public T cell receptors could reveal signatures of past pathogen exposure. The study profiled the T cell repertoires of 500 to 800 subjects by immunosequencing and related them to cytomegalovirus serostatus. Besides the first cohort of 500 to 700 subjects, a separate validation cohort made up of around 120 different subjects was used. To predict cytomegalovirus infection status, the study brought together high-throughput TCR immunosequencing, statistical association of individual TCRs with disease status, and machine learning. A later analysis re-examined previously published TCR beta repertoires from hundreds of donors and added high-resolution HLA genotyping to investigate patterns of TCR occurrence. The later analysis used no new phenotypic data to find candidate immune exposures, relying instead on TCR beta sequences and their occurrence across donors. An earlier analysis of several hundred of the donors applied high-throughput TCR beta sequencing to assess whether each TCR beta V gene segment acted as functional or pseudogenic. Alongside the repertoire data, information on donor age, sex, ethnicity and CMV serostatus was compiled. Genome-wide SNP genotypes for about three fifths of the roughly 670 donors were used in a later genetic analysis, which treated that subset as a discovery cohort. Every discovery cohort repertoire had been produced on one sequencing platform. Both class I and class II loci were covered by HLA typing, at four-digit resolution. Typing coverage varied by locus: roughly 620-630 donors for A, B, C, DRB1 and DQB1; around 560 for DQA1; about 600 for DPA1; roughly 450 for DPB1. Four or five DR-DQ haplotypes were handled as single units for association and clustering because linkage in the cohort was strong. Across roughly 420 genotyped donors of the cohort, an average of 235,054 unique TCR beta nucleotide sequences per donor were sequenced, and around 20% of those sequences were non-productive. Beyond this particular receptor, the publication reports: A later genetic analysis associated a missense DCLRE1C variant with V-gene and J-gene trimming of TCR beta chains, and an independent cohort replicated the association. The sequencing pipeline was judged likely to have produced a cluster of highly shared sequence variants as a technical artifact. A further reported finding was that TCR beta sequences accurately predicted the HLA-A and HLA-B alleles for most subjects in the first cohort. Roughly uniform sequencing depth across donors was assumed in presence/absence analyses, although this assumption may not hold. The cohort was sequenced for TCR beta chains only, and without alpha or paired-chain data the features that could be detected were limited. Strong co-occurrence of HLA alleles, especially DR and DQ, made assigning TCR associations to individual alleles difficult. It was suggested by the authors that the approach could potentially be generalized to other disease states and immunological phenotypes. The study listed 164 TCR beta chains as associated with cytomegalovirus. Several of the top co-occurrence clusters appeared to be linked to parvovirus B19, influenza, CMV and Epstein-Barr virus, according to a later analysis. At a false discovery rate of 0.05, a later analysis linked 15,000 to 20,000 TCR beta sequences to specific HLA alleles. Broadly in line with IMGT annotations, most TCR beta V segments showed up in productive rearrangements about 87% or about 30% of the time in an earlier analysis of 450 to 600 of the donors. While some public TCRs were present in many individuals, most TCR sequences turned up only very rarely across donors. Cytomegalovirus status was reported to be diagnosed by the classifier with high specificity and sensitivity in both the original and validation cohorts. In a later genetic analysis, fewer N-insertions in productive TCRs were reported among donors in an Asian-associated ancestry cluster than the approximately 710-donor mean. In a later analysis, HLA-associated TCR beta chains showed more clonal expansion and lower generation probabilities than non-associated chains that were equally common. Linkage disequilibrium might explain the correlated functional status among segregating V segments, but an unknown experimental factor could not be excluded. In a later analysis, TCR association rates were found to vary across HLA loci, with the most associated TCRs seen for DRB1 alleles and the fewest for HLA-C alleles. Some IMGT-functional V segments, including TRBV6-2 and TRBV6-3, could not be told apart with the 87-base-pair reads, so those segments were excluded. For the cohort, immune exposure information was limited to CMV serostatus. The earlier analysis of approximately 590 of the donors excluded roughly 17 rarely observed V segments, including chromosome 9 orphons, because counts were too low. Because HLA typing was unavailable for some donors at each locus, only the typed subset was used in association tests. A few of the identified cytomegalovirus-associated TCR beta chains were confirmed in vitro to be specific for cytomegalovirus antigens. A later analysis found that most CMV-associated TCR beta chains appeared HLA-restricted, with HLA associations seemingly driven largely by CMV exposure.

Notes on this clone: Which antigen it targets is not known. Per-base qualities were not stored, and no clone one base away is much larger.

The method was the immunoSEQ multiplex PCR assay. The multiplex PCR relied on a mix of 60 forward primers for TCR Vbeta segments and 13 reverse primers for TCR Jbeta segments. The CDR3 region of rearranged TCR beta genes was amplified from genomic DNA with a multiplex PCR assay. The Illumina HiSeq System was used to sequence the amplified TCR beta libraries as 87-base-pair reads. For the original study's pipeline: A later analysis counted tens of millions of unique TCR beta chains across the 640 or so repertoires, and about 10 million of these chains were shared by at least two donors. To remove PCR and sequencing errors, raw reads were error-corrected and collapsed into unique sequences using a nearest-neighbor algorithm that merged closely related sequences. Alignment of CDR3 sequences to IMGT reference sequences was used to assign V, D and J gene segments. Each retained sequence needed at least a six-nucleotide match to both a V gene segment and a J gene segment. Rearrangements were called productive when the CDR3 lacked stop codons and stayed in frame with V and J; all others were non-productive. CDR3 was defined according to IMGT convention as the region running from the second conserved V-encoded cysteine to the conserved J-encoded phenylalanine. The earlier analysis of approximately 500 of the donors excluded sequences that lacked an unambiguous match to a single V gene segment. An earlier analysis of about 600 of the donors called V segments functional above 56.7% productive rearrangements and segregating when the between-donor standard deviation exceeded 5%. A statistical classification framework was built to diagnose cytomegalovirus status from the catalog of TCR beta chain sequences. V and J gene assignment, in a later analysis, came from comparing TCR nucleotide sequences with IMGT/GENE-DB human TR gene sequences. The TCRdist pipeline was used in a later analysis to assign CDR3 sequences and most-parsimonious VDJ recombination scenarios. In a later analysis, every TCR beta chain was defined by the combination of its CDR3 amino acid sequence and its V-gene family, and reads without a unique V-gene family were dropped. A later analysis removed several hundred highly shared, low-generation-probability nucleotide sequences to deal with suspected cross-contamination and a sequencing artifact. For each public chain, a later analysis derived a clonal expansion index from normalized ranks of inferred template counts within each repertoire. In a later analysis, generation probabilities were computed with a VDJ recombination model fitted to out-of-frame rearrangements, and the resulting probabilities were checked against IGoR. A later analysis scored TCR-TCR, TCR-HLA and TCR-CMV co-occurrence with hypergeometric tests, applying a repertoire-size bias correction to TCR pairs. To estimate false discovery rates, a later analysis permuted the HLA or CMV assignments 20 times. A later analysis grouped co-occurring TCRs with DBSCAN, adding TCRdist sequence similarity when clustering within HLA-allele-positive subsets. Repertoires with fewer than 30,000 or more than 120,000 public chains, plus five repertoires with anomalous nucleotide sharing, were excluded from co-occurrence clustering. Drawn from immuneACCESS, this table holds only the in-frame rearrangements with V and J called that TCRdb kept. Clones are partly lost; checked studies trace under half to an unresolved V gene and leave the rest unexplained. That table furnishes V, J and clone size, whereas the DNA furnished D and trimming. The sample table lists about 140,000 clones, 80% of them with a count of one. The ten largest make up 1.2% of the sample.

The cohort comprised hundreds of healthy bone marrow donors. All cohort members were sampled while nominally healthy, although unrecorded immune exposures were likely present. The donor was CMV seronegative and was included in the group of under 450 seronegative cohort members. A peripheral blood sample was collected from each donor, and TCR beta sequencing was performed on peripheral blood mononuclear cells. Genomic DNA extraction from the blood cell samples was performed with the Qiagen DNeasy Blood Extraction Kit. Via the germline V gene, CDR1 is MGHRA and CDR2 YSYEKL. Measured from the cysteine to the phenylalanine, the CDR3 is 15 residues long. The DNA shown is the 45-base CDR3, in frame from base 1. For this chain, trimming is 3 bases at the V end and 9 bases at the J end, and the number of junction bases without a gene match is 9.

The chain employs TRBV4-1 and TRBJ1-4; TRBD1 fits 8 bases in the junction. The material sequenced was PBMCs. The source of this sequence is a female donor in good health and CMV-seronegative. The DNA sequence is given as TGCGCCAGCAGCCAGGCCACGACAGGGGTTCAAAAACTGTTTTTT. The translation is CASSQATTGVQKLFF.